This TCR beta chain was sequenced for a study of T cell clones after liver transplantation (dated 2019 in TCRdb). For context, the study as a whole: ITN030ST, the source of the samples, was a randomized trial that attempted immunosuppression withdrawal within 2 years of liver transplantation. Tolerance was defined as complete withdrawal of immunosuppression for at least one year without a rise in liver enzymes beyond twice the upper limit of normal. Third party-reactive TCRbeta sequences were also identified from pre-transplant MLRs to serve as an antigen-independent comparator for donor-reactive sequences. Donor-reactive T cell clones were identified using TCRbeta sequencing after a pre-transplant mixed lymphocyte reaction and were then followed in post-transplant blood. Subjects received no induction therapy and standard immunosuppression until randomization at 12-24 months post-transplant. Of the eight recipients, a few were HCV-positive, while the remaining recipients had been transplanted for non-autoimmune, non-viral indications. Blood samples were collected pre-transplant, pre-randomization before withdrawal, and post-randomization after either complete withdrawal or failed withdrawal. A cohort of 8 liver transplant recipients was studied, of whom 3 were classified as tolerant and 5 as non-tolerant.

The CDR3, from cysteine to phenylalanine, totals 14 residues. CDR3 DNA only is kept here, 42 bases in frame from base 1. As encoded in the germline V gene, CDR1 is MNHNS while CDR2 is SASEGT. The germline ends are 15 bases apart after V is trimmed by 6 bases and J by 4 bases. Details on this clone: Its antigen has not been determined. No clone much larger than this one lies a single base away; base qualities are absent.

The time point label here, explained by the study, means: pre-transplant. Unstimulated PBMCs, after thawing, were stained for CD3, CD4 and CD8 and then FACS-sorted into CD3+CD4+ and CD3+CD8+ populations. Randomization to immunosuppression withdrawal applied to every one of the 8 studied subjects. Genomic DNA was isolated with the Qiagen DNeasy Blood and Tissue Kit. The paper's findings and limits, for the study overall: When repertoire turnover was accounted for, significantly reduced detection of donor-reactive sequences was found in 7 of 8 subjects for CD4 and in 8 of 8 subjects for CD8. In two subjects, low numbers of available donor cells limited the measurable donor-reactive repertoire. Conclusions were preliminary, limited by small, heterogeneous patient numbers and non-standardized post-transplant time points. In most of the 8 subjects, regardless of tolerance or HCV status, circulating donor-reactive CD4 TCRbeta sequences dropped significantly post-transplant. Donor-reactive sequences decreased more than third party-reactive sequences, which suggests partial antigen-specific deletion that was not related to withdrawal success. Because no allograft tissue specimens were available, donor-reactive T cells may have migrated into the graft instead of being deleted.

Frozen genomic DNA underwent high-throughput TCRbeta CDR3 sequencing by immunoSEQ, including PCR amplification, mapping, bias correction and internal controls. The published analysis was carried out like this. Productive rearrangements were retained, and unique TCRbeta sequences were defined by the CDR3 nucleotide sequence together with the V and J gene. A sequence counted as donor-reactive only if the sequence showed at least 5-fold expansion in CFSE-low cells compared with unstimulated pre-transplant cells and had a frequency of at least 0.01%. To ensure at least 90% detection power, minimum frequency thresholds were set for each subject based on that subject's lowest-template unstimulated sample. Jensen-Shannon divergence between the top 1000 TCRbeta sequences post-transplant and pre-transplant was used to measure repertoire turnover. Two-sided Fisher's exact tests were used to test for changes in the detection of donor-reactive sequences. TCRdb's version of the immuneACCESS table is confined to in-frame rearrangements and falls short of the full clone set. An unresolved V gene accounts for under half of the shortfall where checked; the remainder is of unknown origin. The V and J calls and the clone size are those of that table, but D and trimming were determined from the DNA. Counted in this sample were tens of thousands of clones; about two thirds of them appeared once. 14% to 15% of the sample lies in the top ten.

The chain couples TRBV6-1 to TRBJ1-2, and the D gene may be TRBD1, 5 bases matching. Sequences were derived from CD4+ T cells from blood, sampled before liver transplant. The TCR comes from a human donor who received a liver transplant. The CDR3 region has the sequence CASRPLRETYGYTF. The nucleotide sequence is given as TGTGCCAGCAGGCCCCTCAGGGAAACCTATGGCTACACCTTC.